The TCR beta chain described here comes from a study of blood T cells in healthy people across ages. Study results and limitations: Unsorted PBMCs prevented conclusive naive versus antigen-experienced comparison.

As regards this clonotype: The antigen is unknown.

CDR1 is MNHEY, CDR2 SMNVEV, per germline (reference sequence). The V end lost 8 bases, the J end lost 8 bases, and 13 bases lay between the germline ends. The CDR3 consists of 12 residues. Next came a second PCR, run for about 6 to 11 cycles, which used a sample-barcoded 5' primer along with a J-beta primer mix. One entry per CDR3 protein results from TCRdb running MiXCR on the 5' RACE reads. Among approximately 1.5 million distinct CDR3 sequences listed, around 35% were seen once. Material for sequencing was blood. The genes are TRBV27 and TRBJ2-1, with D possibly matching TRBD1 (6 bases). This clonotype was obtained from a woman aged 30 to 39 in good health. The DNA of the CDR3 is TGTGCCAGCCGTTCCCCAGGGGATGAGCAGTTCTTC. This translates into CASRSPGDEQFF.